The 27 T cell receptor beta chains given below trace back to one sample, sequenced in a study of T-cell reconstitution after alpha-beta-depleted transplantation in children. A TCRbeta library incorporating unique molecular identifiers was prepared. TCRdb itself ran the PCR reads through MiXCR, one entry per CDR3 protein. The sample yields around 500,000 distinct CDR3 sequences, roughly 23% seen once. Sequenced material: PBMCs, mostly from graft donor cells, taken 360 days after TCRalphabeta/CD19-depleted stem cell transplant. These receptors originate from a boy under two years old who had a stem cell transplant for acute myeloid leukemia, so the T cells may come from the graft donor.

The sample holds many counts of this clonotype. V usage is TRBV4-2 and J usage is TRBJ2-1; D remains ambiguous. The germline CDR1 and CDR2 sequences are LGHNA and YNFKEQ. V was shortened by 1 base and J by 8 bases, with 9 bases between the two germline ends. The CDR3 totals 13 residues. The CDR3 DNA reads as TGTGCCAGCAGCCAAGGGCAGATCGATGAGCAGTTCTTC. Its translation is CASSQGQIDEQFF.

The chain carries TRBV6-1 and TRBJ2-1; 8 bases are a match to TRBD2. Unmatched junction bases numbered 1, after V lost 2 bases and J lost 4 bases. The CDR3 length is 14 residues. The V gene's germline CDR1 is MNHNS and CDR2 SASEGT. CDR3 bases: TGTGCCAGCAGTGAACAGCGGGGGTACAATGAGCAGTTCTTC. Translated, it gives CASSEQRGYNEQFF.

The rearrangement uses TRBV4-1 and TRBJ1-4; TRBD1 aligns across 8 bases. Germline V CDR1 and CDR2: MGHRA, YSYEKL. With 1 base clipped from V and 2 bases from J, the junction kept 9 bases outside the gene matches. The CDR3 is 18 residues long. DNA for the CDR3: TGCGCCAGCAGCCAAGGGAAAACAGGGGGGACGACTAATGAAAAACTGTTTTTT. It translates to CASSQGKTGGTTNEKLFF.

The rearrangement joins TRBV12-3 or TRBV12-4 to TRBJ2-5, with D possibly being TRBD1 (6 bases). Trimming removed 10 bases at V and 4 bases at J, with 13 bases between. The CDR3 spans 12 residues. The CDR3 DNA reads as TGTGCCACGGGTGGGGGCTTAGAGACCCAGTACTTC. This codes for CATGGGLETQYF.

This clonotype has more than one count but fewer than ten. This chain connects TRBV12-3 or TRBV12-4 to TRBJ2-1, with D possibly matching TRBD1 (6 bases). Between the trimmed V and J ends, which lost 3 bases and 12 bases, there was a span of 24 bases. The CDR3 runs to 16 residues. CDR3 loop: CASSFRRSASKGGQFF. In DNA form, the CDR3 reads TGTGCCAGCAGTTTCCGCAGGAGTGCCTCAAAAGGGGGGCAGTTCTTC.

The genes are TRBV2 and TRBJ2-1, with a possible D match to TRBD1 (5 bases). CDR1 and CDR2 (germline): SNHLY, FYNNEI. Trimming took 0 bases from V and 5 from J, leaving 8 bases between them. The CDR3 is 14 amino acids. The DNA of the CDR3 is TGTGCCAGCAGTGAAGCTTGGACACACAATGAGCAGTTCTTC. Translated, it gives CASSEAWTHNEQFF. Full variable domain (outside the CDR3, taken from reference TRBV2 and TRBJ2-1): EPEVTQTPSHQVTQMGQEVILRCVPISNHLYFYWYRQILGQKVEFLVSFYNNEISEKSEIFDDQFSVERPDGSNFTLKIRSTKLEDSAMYFCASSEAWTHNEQFFGPGTRLTVL.

This clonotype was seen ten or more times. This chain connects TRBV10-3 to TRBJ1-1; no definite D call. With 2 bases removed from V and 0 bases from J, the gap between germline ends came to 7 bases. Germline values: CDR1 ENHRY, CDR2 SYGVKD. This CDR3 has 14 amino acids. CDR3 in amino acids: CAISETGMNTEAFF. Written as DNA, the CDR3 is TGTGCCATCAGTGAGACGGGGATGAACACTGAAGCTTTCTTT.

Many counts were recorded for this clonotype. Mismatch with germline at one junction end may stem from a read error. The V call is TRBV5-1, the J call TRBJ2-6; D unresolved. This CDR3 is built from 15 residues. Germline V gene lookup returns CDR1 SGHRS and CDR2 YFSETQ. For the CDR3, the DNA is TGTGCCAGCAGCTTGGGTAGCTCTGGGGCCAACGTCCTGACTTTC. Translation gives CASSLGSSGANVLTF.

This clonotype showed up many times. The chain joins TRBV28 to TRBJ2-2; 7 bases align to TRBD1. The V segment lost 4 bases and the J segment 5 bases; nucleotides outside the gene matches: 1. Germline V CDR1 and CDR2: MDHEN, SYDVKM. This CDR3 is built from 13 residues. CDR3 DNA sequence: TGTGCCAGCAGTTCGACAGGGACCGGGGAGCTGTTTTTT. Protein product: CASSSTGTGELFF.

In its sample, this clonotype was seen many times. The CDR3 region is CSGWGMETQYF. The CDR3 nucleotides are TGCAGCGGGTGGGGCATGGAGACCCAGTACTTC. The rearrangement joins TRBV29-1 to TRBJ2-5, with a tentative D call TRBD1 (5 bases). V lost 7 bases, J lost 5 bases, and 11 bases lay in between. This CDR3 has 11 residues. Looked up from germline, CDR1 is SQVTM and CDR2 is ANQGSEA. Full variable domain (outside the CDR3, taken from reference TRBV29-1 and TRBJ2-5): SAVISQKPSRDICQRGTSLTIQCQVDSQVTMMFWYRQQPGQSLTLIATANQGSEATYESGFVIDKFPISRPNLTFSTLTVSNMSPEDSSIYLCSGWGMETQYFGPGTRLLVL.

The DNA of the CDR3 is TGTGCCAGCAGTGAATACCGCGGAGACAATTCACCCCTCCACTTT. It encodes CASSEYRGDNSPLHF. The chain couples TRBV25-1 to TRBJ1-6; D is undetermined. Germline V gene data show CDR1 as MGHDK and CDR2 as SYGVNS. V lost 0 bases, J lost 7 bases, and 10 bases lay in between. The length of the CDR3 is 15 residues.

This clonotype came up many times. The chain uses TRBV20-1 and TRBJ2-7; 8 bases fit TRBD2. V shed 3 bases, J shed 5 bases, and the junction held 9 bases outside the gene matches. There are 14 residues in the CDR3. Germline V lookup: CDR1 DFQATT, CDR2 SNEGSKA (reference sequence). For the CDR3, the DNA is TGCAGTGCTAGTTCAGGGACTAGTGGCGACGAGCAGTACTTC. It encodes CSASSGTSGDEQYF.

The CDR3 nucleotides read TGTGCCAGCAGCTTAGGCGGGTCTACCGGGGTAAATGAGCAGTTCTTC. Translated, it gives CASSLGGSTGVNEQFF. The chain combines TRBV11-2 with TRBJ2-1; D possibly corresponds to TRBD2 (5 bases). The germline CDR1 and CDR2 sequences are SGHAT and FQNNGV. Trimming took 1 base from V and 7 from J, leaving 17 bases between them. CDR3 length: 16 residues.

In its sample, this clonotype was seen many times. The chain couples TRBV12-3 or TRBV12-4 to TRBJ1-2; D is ambiguous. The CDR3 consists of 14 residues. V dropped 3 bases and J dropped 4 bases, with 12 bases sitting between them. This chain's CDR3 is CASSFGVGVYGYTF. For the CDR3, the DNA is TGTGCCAGCAGTTTTGGGGTGGGAGTCTATGGCTACACCTTC.

The genes are TRBV29-1 and TRBJ2-1; the match to TRBD1 covers 9 bases. CDR1 and CDR2 from the germline V gene are SQVTM and ANQGSEA. The CDR3 is 16 amino acids. V trimming: 7 bases; J trimming: 8 bases; junction bases outside the gene matches: 18. CDR3 sequence reads: CSALGEDRGVADEQFF. The CDR3 region has the DNA TGCAGCGCCCTGGGGGAGGACAGGGGCGTAGCCGATGAGCAGTTCTTC.

The V gene is TRBV6-5, the J gene TRBJ1-2; 9 bases match TRBD1. Germline V gene data show CDR1 as MNHEY and CDR2 as SVGAGI. With 2 bases clipped from V and 4 bases from J, the junction kept 5 bases outside the gene matches. This CDR3 region has 15 residues. Here the CDR3 reads CASSYGTGRRYGYTF. Here the CDR3 DNA reads TGTGCCAGCAGTTACGGGACAGGGCGACGCTATGGCTACACCTTC.

The V gene is TRBV20-1, the J gene TRBJ2-7; D unresolved. Germline assignment: CDR1 DFQATT and CDR2 SNEGSKA (reference sequence). CDR3 length: 14 amino acids. The V gene lost 2 bases and the J gene lost 2 bases, with 13 bases spanning the gap. The CDR3 region is CSARSHARPYEQYF. In DNA form, the CDR3 reads TGCAGTGCTAGATCGCATGCCCGACCCTACGAGCAGTACTTC.

The chain couples TRBV7-2 to TRBJ2-7; 11 bases are a match to TRBD1. The CDR3 totals 15 residues. J gave up 4 bases and V 5 bases, and 7 bases lay outside the gene matches. CDR1 and CDR2 (germline): SGHTA, FQGNSA. The CDR3 sequence is CASSLRTGGEYEQYF. The CDR3 DNA sequence: TGTGCCAGCAGCCTCCGGACAGGGGGCGAATACGAGCAGTACTTC.

The chain uses TRBV18 and TRBJ1-1; TRBD1 matches at 7 bases. Germline V gene data show CDR1 as KGHSH and CDR2 as LQKENI. V gave up 4 bases and J gave up 1 base; unmatched junction bases: 3. CDR3 length: 14 amino acids. CDR3 protein: CASSRDRQNTEAFF. The CDR3 region has the DNA TGTGCCAGCTCACGGGACAGACAGAACACTGAAGCTTTCTTT.

This clonotype was found a few times. CDR3 coding DNA: TGCGCCAGCAGCCCCCTAGCGGGGAGGGAAGAGACCCAGTACTTC. Protein: CASSPLAGREETQYF. The chain recombines TRBV4-3 with TRBJ2-5; 9 positions agree with TRBD2. CDR3 length equals 15 residues. V was pared by 4 bases and J by 3 bases, with 6 bases of the junction left unmatched. Germline V lookup: CDR1 LGHNA, CDR2 YSLEER.

At least ten counts were recorded for this clonotype. The chain couples TRBV6-5 to TRBJ2-7; 9 bases align to TRBD1. The CDR3 contains 13 residues. Per germline, CDR1 MNHEY and CDR2 SVGAGI. V was clipped by 5 bases and J by 5 bases; unmatched bases: 4. The CDR3 loop reads CASSQDRGHEQYF. The CDR3 DNA reads TGTGCCAGCAGTCAGGACAGGGGTCACGAGCAGTACTTC.

The chain carries TRBV7-2 and TRBJ2-3; TRBD2 matches 9 bases. V lost 7 bases and J lost 5; bases outside the gene matches: 10. CDR1 and CDR2 (germline): SGHTA, FQGNSA. The CDR3 consists of 15 residues. DNA for the CDR3: TGTGCCAGCACCTACAGCGGGGGGCGCGGAGATACGCAGTATTTT. Translating it yields CASTYSGGRGDTQYF.

There are many counts of this clonotype. This sequence joins TRBV7-8 and TRBJ2-5; 7 positions agree with TRBD1. The CDR3 spans 13 residues. Germline CDR1 and CDR2: SGHVS and FQNEAQ. J was trimmed by 5 bases and V by 3 bases; bases with no gene match: 3. The CDR3 sequence is CASSFTGVETQYF. DNA for the CDR3: TGTGCCAGCAGCTTCACAGGGGTGGAGACCCAGTACTTC.

This clonotype occurred a few times. The CDR3 spells CASSQDRGYNSPLHF. CDR3 nucleotides: TGCGCCAGCAGCCAAGATCGGGGGTATAATTCACCCCTCCACTTT. V usage is TRBV4-3 and J usage is TRBJ1-6; the D gene is possibly TRBD1 (5 bases). This CDR3 spans 15 amino acids. Trimming took off 0 bases at V and 4 bases at J, with 7 bases between the two ends. The V gene's germline CDR1 is LGHNA and CDR2 YSLEER.

This chain joins TRBV6-5 and TRBJ2-1, with no clear D. The CDR3 extends over 14 amino acids. V was pared by 3 bases and J by 0 bases, with 6 bases between. Germline CDR1 MNHEY, CDR2 SVGAGI. The CDR3, as DNA: TGTGCCAGCAGTTATAAGAGCTCCTACAATGAGCAGTTCTTC. It is translated as CASSYKSSYNEQFF.

This clonotype appeared a few times. The chain employs TRBV20-1 and TRBJ2-5; TRBD2 aligns across 7 bases. Germline V gene data show CDR1 as DFQATT and CDR2 as SNEGSKA (reference sequence). This CDR3 is built from 13 residues. With V trimmed by 3 bases and J by 2 bases, 3 bases remained unmatched. CDR3 bases: TGCAGTGCTAGCGGGGAGGGGCAAGAGACCCAGTACTTC. As protein: CSASGEGQETQYF.

The count of this clonotype is one. The chain has TRBV6-5 and TRBJ2-2; no clear D gene. The V end lost 0 bases, the J end lost 6 bases, and 14 bases lay between the germline ends. Germline CDR1 MNHEY, CDR2 SVGAGI. The CDR3 spans 16 residues. CDR3 protein: CASSYSFLAGSGELFF. CDR3 nucleotide sequence: TGTGCCAGCAGTTACTCCTTCTTGGCCGGGTCCGGGGAGCTGTTTTTT.